This note documents a single T cell receptor beta chain sequence. No antigen is known for it. These data come from a study of identical twins. Study outcomes and limitations: Model-predicted out-of-frame TCR alpha sharing fell below observed values in monozygotic twins. Where beta out-of-frame sequences were concerned, excess twin sharing was weaker. A lower insertion count was a feature of abundant cord blood beta clonotypes, with no such feature in memory repertoires.

A universal primer binding site was introduced by template switching. The final cDNA contained unique molecular identifiers. Each CDR3 protein is one row after TCRdb ran MiXCR on the 5' RACE reads. The top ten hold 1.5% to 2% of the sample, which has about 690,000 distinct CDR3 sequences, roughly 6% seen once. The CDR3 totals 15 residues. Germline V lookup: CDR1 MNHEY, CDR2 SMNVEV (reference sequence). Trimming took off 6 bases at V and 3 bases at J, with 15 bases between the two ends. The chain joins TRBV27 to TRBJ2-1; D may match TRBD1 or TRBD2 (5 bases each). The source of this sequence is a man between 18 and 29 years old in good health. The specimen was naive T cells sorted from blood. CDR3 residues: CASSRVEDFYNEQFF. In DNA form, the CDR3 reads TGTGCCAGCAGCAGGGTAGAGGACTTCTACAATGAGCAGTTCTTC.